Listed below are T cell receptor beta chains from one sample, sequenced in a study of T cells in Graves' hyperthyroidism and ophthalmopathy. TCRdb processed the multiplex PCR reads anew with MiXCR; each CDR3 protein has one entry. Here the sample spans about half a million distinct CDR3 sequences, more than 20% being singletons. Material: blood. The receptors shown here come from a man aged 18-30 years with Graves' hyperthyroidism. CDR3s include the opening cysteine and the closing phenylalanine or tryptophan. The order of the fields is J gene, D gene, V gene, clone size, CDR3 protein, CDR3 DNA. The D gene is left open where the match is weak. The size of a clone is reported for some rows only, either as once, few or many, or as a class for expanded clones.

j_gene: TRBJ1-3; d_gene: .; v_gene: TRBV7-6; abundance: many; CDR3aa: CASSLGTLSGNTIYF; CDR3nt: TGTGCCAGCAGCTTGGGGACTCTATCTGGAAACACCATATATTTT
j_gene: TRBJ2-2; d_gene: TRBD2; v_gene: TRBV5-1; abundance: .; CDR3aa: CASSLLGLAGSGELFF; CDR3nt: TGCGCCAGCAGCTTGTTGGGACTAGCGGGGTCCGGGGAGCTGTTTTTT
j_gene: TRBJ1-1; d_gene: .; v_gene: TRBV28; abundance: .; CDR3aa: CASSQLQNTEAFF; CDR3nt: TGTGCCAGCAGTCAACTACAGAACACTGAAGCTTTCTTT
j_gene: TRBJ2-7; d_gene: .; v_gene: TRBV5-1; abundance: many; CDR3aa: CASSLVYGTLGSYEQYF; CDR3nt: TGCGCCAGCAGCTTGGTGTATGGGACCCTTGGCTCCTACGAGCAGTACTTC
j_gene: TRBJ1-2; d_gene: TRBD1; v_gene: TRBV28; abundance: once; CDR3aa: CASSLTGQDYGYTF; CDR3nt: TGTGCCAGCAGTTTAACGGGACAGGACTATGGCTACACCTTC
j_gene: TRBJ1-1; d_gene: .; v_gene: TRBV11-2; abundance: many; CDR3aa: CACSTNPMNTEAFF; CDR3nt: TGTGCCTGCTCGACAAACCCCATGAACACTGAAGCTTTCTTT
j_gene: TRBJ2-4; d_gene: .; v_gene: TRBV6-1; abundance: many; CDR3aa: CASSPAPAKNIQYF; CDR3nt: TGTGCCAGCAGCCCAGCGCCAGCCAAAAACATTCAGTACTTC
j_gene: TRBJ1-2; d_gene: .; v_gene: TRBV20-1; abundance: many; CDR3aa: CSAKASGWTYGYTF; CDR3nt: TGCAGTGCTAAAGCTAGTGGCTGGACCTATGGCTACACCTTC
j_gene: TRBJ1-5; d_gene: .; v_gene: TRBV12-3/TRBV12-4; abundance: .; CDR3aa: CASSFGNYNQPQHF; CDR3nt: TGTGCCAGCAGTTTTGGTAACTACAATCAGCCCCAGCATTTT
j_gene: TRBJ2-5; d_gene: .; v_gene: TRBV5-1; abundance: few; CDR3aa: CASSLGQVARGPQETQYF; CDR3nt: TGCGCCAGCAGCTTGGGACAGGTTGCGCGGGGGCCGCAAGAGACCCAGTACTTC
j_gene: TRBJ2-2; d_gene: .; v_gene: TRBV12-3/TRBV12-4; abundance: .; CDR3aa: CATSDMARAGSPGELFF; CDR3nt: TGTGCCACCAGTGATATGGCTAGAGCAGGATCGCCCGGGGAGCTGTTTTTT
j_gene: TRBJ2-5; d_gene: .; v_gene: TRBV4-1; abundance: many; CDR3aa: CASSQGLLETQYF; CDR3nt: TGCGCCAGCAGCCAAGGACTACTGGAGACCCAGTACTTC
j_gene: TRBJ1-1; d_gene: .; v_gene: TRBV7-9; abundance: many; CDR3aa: CASTPEGAMNTEAFF; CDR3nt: TGTGCCAGCACCCCGGAAGGGGCCATGAACACTGAAGCTTTCTTT
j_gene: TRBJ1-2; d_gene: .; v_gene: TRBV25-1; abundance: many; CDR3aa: CASSDPLGVGYGYTF; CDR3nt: TGTGCCAGCAGTGACCCCCTCGGAGTTGGCTATGGCTACACCTTC
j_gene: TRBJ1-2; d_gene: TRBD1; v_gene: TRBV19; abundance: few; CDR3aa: CASSLGQGRRGYTF; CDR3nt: TGTGCCAGTAGTCTAGGACAGGGAAGAAGAGGCTACACCTTC
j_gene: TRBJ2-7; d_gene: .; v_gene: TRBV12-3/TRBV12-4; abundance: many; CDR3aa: CASSLPPTLGAYEQYF; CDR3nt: TGTGCCAGCAGTTTGCCTCCAACCTTGGGCGCCTACGAGCAGTACTTC
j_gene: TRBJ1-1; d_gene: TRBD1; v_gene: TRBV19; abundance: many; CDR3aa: CASSETGAMNTEAFF; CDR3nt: TGTGCCAGTAGTGAGACAGGGGCAATGAACACTGAAGCTTTCTTT
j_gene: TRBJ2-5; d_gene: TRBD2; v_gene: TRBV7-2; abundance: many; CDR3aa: CASSLRGAGGTQYF; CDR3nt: TGTGCCAGCAGCCTACGAGGAGCGGGGGGGACCCAGTACTTC
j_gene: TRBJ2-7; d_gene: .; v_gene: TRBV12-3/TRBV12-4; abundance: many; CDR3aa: CASSLAGRRSYEQYF; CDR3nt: TGTGCCAGCAGTTTGGCGGGACGGAGGTCCTACGAGCAGTACTTC
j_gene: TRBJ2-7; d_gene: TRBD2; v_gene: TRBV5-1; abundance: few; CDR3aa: CASSRGTSDVGEQYF; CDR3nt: TGCGCCAGCAGCCGCGGGACTAGTGATGTCGGCGAGCAGTACTTC
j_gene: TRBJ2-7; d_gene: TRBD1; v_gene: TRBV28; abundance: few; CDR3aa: CASTTTGSSYEQYF; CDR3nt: TGTGCCAGCACTACGACAGGGAGCTCCTACGAGCAGTACTTC
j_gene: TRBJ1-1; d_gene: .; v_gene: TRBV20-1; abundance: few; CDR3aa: CSAGRESYTEAFF; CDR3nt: TGCAGTGCTGGCAGGGAGTCCTACACTGAAGCTTTCTTT
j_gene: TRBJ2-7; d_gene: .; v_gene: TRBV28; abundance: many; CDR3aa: CASSPGSSLYEQYF; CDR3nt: TGTGCCAGCAGCCCCGGTAGTAGCCTTTACGAGCAGTACTTC
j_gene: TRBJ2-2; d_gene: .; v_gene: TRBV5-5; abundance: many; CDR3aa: CASRDGGVGSGGELFF; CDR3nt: TGTGCCAGCAGAGACGGAGGGGTGGGCTCCGGAGGGGAGCTGTTTTTT
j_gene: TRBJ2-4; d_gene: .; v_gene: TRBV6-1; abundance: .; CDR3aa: CASTTSLSWENIQYF; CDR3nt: TGTGCCAGCACAACTAGCCTGTCGTGGGAAAACATTCAGTACTTC
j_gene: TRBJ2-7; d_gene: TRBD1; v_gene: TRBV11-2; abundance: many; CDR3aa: CASSLIGGQGAYEQYF; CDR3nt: TGTGCCAGCAGCTTAATCGGAGGACAGGGGGCCTACGAGCAGTACTTC
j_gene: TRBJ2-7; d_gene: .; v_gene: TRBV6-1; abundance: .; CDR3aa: CASTQAWLGGYDQYF; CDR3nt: TGTGCCAGCACCCAGGCCTGGCTGGGGGGCTACGATCAGTACTTC
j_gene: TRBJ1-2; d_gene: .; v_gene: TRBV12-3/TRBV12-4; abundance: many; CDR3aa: CASRRPGSSPYGYTF; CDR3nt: TGTGCCAGCAGGCGGCCGGGTTCTTCACCCTATGGCTACACCTTC
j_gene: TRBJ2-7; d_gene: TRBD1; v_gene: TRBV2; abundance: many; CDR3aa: CASTAGQGLNEQYF; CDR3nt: TGTGCCAGCACGGCGGGACAGGGCCTCAACGAGCAGTACTTC
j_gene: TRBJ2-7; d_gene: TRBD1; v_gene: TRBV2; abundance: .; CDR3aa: CASSAGQGPRHEQYF; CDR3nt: TGTGCCAGCAGCGCTGGACAGGGACCACGCCACGAGCAGTACTTC
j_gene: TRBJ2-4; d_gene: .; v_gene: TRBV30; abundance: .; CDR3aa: CAWSSRGAKNIQYF; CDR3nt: TGTGCCTGGAGTTCTCGGGGGGCCAAAAACATTCAGTACTTC
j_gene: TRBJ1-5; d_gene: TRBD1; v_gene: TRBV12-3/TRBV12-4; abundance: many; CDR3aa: CASTAGQGGYQPQHF; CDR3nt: TGTGCCAGCACCGCAGGACAGGGAGGCTATCAGCCCCAGCATTTT
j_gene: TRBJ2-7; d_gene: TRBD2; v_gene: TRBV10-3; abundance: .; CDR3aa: CAISGGGAYEQYF; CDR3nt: TGTGCCATCAGTGGCGGGGGGGCGTACGAGCAGTACTTC
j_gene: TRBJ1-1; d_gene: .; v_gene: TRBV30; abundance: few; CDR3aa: CAWSAATGTEAFF; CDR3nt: TGTGCCTGGAGTGCCGCGACGGGGACTGAAGCTTTCTTT
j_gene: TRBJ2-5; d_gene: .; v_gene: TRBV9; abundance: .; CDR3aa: CASSPGDGIQETQYF; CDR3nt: TGTGCCAGCAGCCCAGGGGACGGAATTCAAGAGACCCAGTACTTC
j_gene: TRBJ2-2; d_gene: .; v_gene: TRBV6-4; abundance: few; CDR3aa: CASKEGADTGELFF; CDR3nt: TGTGCCAGCAAGGAGGGGGCGGACACCGGGGAGCTGTTTTTT
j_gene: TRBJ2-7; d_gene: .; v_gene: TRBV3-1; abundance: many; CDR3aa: CASSQVAAREQYF; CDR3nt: TGTGCCAGCAGCCAAGTTGCGGCGCGCGAGCAGTACTTC
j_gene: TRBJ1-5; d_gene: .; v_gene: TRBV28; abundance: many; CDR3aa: CASSLEGIGNQPQHF; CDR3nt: TGTGCCAGCAGTTTAGAGGGAATTGGCAATCAGCCCCAGCATTTT
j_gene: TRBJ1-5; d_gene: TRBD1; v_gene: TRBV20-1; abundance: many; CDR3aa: CSASGTGVWGNQPQHF; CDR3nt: TGCAGTGCCTCCGGGACAGGGGTATGGGGCAATCAGCCCCAGCATTTT
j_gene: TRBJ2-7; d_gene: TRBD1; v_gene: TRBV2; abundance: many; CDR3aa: CASRAGQGSYEQYF; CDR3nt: TGTGCCAGCAGGGCAGGACAGGGCTCCTACGAGCAGTACTTC
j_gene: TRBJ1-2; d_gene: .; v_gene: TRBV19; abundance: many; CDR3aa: CASSQQGWYGYTF; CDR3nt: TGTGCCAGTAGCCAACAGGGATGGTATGGCTACACCTTC